This T cell receptor beta chain was sequenced in a study of T-cell reconstitution after alpha-beta-depleted transplantation in children. Study conclusions and caveats: Diversity of TCRbeta at day 60 was high in some patients, arising from surviving recipient T cells and thymic progenitors. Alpha-beta T cells present about two months after transplant were reported to originate from several hundred expanded graft clones. A year had passed since transplant, and T-cell counts and diversity by then came mostly from newly produced T cells.

This clonotype was counted between two and nine times. What it binds is not known. This CDR3 comprises 18 residues. Trimming took 0 bases from V and 6 from J; bases not matched to a gene: 8. Germline V CDR1 and CDR2: MNHEY, SVGAGI. Preparation of the TCRbeta library involved a method that used unique molecular identifiers. TCRdb used MiXCR to reprocess the PCR reads, holding one entry per CDR3 protein. The repertoire consists of about a million distinct CDR3 sequences, with roughly 29% occurring once and the leading ten covering roughly 30%. This sequence was found in a boy younger than two who had a stem cell transplant for SCID, so the T cells may come from the graft donor. Source: PBMCs, mostly from graft donor cells, taken 360 days after TCRalphabeta/CD19-depleted stem cell transplant. V and J are TRBV6-5 and TRBJ2-2; 12 bases match TRBD2. CDR3 region: CASSYSPRLAGGSGELFF. The CDR3 coding sequence is TGTGCCAGCAGTTACTCCCCGCGGCTAGCGGGGGGGTCCGGGGAGCTGTTTTTT.